This TCR beta chain stems from a study of T cell responses to AZD1222 COVID-19 vaccine. Findings of the study overall: Spike-specific TCR breadth and depth rose after two AZD1222 doses.

Comment on this clone: Antigen specificity is unknown.

V lost 5 bases to trimming and J lost 9 bases, with 11 bases between them. The CDR3 has 13 amino acids. CDR1 is SGHTA and CDR2 is FQGNSA in the germline V gene. Clones were sequenced by immunoSEQ multiplex PCR, and TCRdb holds only the in-frame ones, with some missing. The data contain 180,000 or so clones, 80% to 90% of them singletons. J is TRBJ1-6 and V is TRBV7-2; D perhaps matches TRBD1 (5 bases). The TCR originated in an adult who received the MenACWY meningococcal vaccine as a control. Source: peripheral blood, taken 28 days after the second dose of the MenACWY control vaccine. The CDR3 sequence: CASSPPGISPLHF. The CDR3 DNA reads as TGTGCCAGCAGCCCCCCAGGGATTTCACCCCTCCACTTT.